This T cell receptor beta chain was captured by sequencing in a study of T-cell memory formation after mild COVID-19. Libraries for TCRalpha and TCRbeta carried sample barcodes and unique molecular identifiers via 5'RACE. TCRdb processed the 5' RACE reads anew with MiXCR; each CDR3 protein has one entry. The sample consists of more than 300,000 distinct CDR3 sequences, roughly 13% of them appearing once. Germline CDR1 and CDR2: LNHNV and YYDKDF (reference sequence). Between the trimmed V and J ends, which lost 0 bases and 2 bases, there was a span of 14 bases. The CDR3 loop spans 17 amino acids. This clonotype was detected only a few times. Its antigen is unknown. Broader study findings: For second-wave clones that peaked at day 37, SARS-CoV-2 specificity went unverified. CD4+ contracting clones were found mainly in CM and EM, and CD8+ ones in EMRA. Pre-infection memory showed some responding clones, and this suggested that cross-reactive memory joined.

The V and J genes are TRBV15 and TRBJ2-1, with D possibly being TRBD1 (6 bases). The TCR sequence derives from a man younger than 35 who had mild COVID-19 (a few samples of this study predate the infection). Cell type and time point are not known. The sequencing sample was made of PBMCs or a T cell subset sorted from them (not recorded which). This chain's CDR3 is CATSRDHTGHPYNEQFF. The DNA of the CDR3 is TGTGCCACCAGCAGAGATCATACAGGGCACCCCTACAATGAGCAGTTCTTC.